This entry lists 20 T cell receptor beta chains sequenced from one sample in a study of immune cell composition in non-small cell lung cancer. Profiling relied on immunoSEQ multiplex PCR, and the TCRdb table lists in-frame clones only, not all of them. Seen here are over 2,000 clones, about 80% observed once, and the top ten hold roughly two fifths. The sequenced sample was lung tumor tissue. These receptors originate from a human donor with non-small cell lung cancer.

This chain connects TRBV6-1 to TRBJ2-1, with 7 bases fitting TRBD2. The V gene end was trimmed by 6 bases and the J gene end by 12 bases; junction bases not matched to a gene: 17. The CDR3 extends over 15 amino acids. CDR1 is MNHNS and CDR2 is SASEGT in the germline V gene. The CDR3 spells CASSRLAASGGRQFF. The CDR3 DNA is TGTGCCAGCAGCAGACTAGCTGCGTCGGGGGGACGGCAGTTCTTC.

The genes are TRBV7-9 and TRBJ2-1; 13 nucleotides match TRBD2. With 5 bases clipped from V and 6 bases from J, the junction kept 10 bases outside the gene matches. The CDR3 totals 17 residues. CDR1 and CDR2 (germline): SEHNR, FQNEAQ (reference sequence). The CDR3 sequence: CASSPKRLAGGSNEQFF. DNA for the CDR3: TGTGCCAGCAGCCCGAAGAGACTAGCGGGAGGTAGCAATGAGCAGTTCTTC.

This chain uses TRBV7-9 with TRBJ1-1; D remains ambiguous. CDR1 is SEHNR, CDR2 FQNEAQ, per germline (reference sequence). The V end was cut by 1 base, the J end by 4 bases, with 10 bases between. CDR3 length equals 14 residues. CDR3 sequence (DNA): TGTGCCAGCAGCTTAGAGATTCGGGGCACTGAAGCTTTCTTT. Its translation: CASSLEIRGTEAFF.

The chain uses TRBV18 and TRBJ2-7; D call uncertain. Between the trimmed V and J ends, which lost 0 bases and 0 bases, there was a span of 6 bases. The length of the CDR3 is 14 residues. CDR1 is KGHSH and CDR2 is LQKENI in the germline V gene. CDR3 loop: CASSPPSPSYEQYF. The CDR3 DNA reads as TGTGCCAGCTCACCACCATCTCCCTCCTACGAGCAGTACTTC.

The chain is built from TRBV4-1 and TRBJ2-1, with 9 nucleotides matching TRBD2. Germline V lookup: CDR1 MGHRA, CDR2 YSYEKL. The trim removed 3 bases at V and 10 bases at J, leaving 22 bases unmatched. The CDR3 consists of 19 residues. CDR3 DNA sequence: TGCGCCAGCAGCCACAGCGGGGGGCCCCTCCCCGCGCCGCAGGGCGAGCAGTTCTTC. This sequence encodes CASSHSGGPLPAPQGEQFF.

The chain links TRBV5-1 to TRBJ1-2; unclear D gene. V dropped 1 base and J dropped 2 bases, with 9 bases sitting between them. This CDR3 has 14 amino acids. CDR1 is SGHRS and CDR2 is YFSETQ in the germline V gene. CDR3: CASSLLGGNYGYTF. CDR3 DNA sequence: TGCGCCAGCAGCTTGCTGGGAGGGAACTATGGCTACACCTTC.

V gene TRBV6-1 combines with J gene TRBJ2-2; D is ambiguous. The ends were cut back, 6 bases at V and 0 bases at J, with 8 bases in the middle. Germline V gene sequence: CDR1 MNHNS, CDR2 SASEGT. The CDR3 loop spans 14 amino acids. CDR3 in amino acids: CASSLTANTGELFF. The CDR3 DNA reads TGTGCCAGCAGCCTCACAGCGAACACCGGGGAGCTGTTTTTT.

This chain connects TRBV6-6 to TRBJ2-7, with D hard to call. V was pared by 6 bases and J by 4 bases, with 4 bases between. CDR1 and CDR2 from the germline V gene are MNHNY and SVGAGI (reference sequence). The CDR3 covers 10 residues. CDR3 DNA sequence: TGTGCCAGCAGGGCTTACGAGCAGTACTTC. It translates to CASRAYEQYF.

CDR3 sequence: CASSLAPTGGAEETQYF. The DNA of the CDR3 is TGCGCCAGCAGCTTGGCCCCAACAGGGGGCGCGGAAGAGACCCAGTACTTC. The chain joins TRBV5-1 to TRBJ2-5; 9 bases fit TRBD1. Losses at the gene ends were 0 bases for V and 3 bases for J; bases not matched to a gene: 9. The CDR3 length is 17 residues. The germline V gene has CDR1 SGHRS and CDR2 YFSETQ. Full variable domain (missing parts from reference TRBV5-1 and TRBJ2-5): KAGVTQTPRYLIKTRGQQVTLSCSPISGHRSVSWYQQTPGQGLQFLFEYFSETQRNKGNFPGRFSGRQFSNSRSEMNVSTLELGDSALYLCASSLAPTGGAEETQYFGPGTRLLVL.

The chain has TRBV27 and TRBJ1-4, with TRBD1 as a possible D gene (5 bases). The CDR3 sequence is 15 residues long. The V end lost 4 bases, the J end lost 8 bases, and 17 bases lay between the germline ends. Germline-derived CDR1 and CDR2 are MNHEY and SMNVEV (reference sequence). CDR3 DNA: TGTGCCAGCAGTTACACCGGGGGGGATCGGGAAAAACTGTTTTTT. Its translation is CASSYTGGDREKLFF.

The rearrangement joins TRBV6-5 to TRBJ2-2, with D perhaps TRBD1 (6 bases). V lost 2 bases and J lost 5, with 9 bases in between. Per the germline V gene, CDR1 is MNHEY and CDR2 is SVGAGI. This CDR3 contains 14 residues. In nucleotides, the CDR3 is TGTGCCAGCAGTTACAACCAGGGGACCGGGGAGCTGTTTTTT. It encodes CASSYNQGTGELFF.

The table lists this clone with a few counts. The J gene is TRBJ2-4, the V gene TRBV7-9, with D tentatively TRBD1 (6 bases). CDR1 is SEHNR and CDR2 is FQNEAQ in the germline V gene (reference sequence). There are 19 residues in the CDR3. V lost 3 bases, J lost 1 base, and 22 bases lay in between. The CDR3 is CASSLGNWGLGAAKNIQYF. The CDR3 DNA sequence: TGTGCCAGCAGCTTGGGTAACTGGGGTTTGGGGGCGGCCAAAAACATTCAGTACTTC.

The chain employs TRBV6-6 and TRBJ2-7; D is uncertain. The CDR3 spans 13 residues. Trimming left V 2 bases short and J 1 base short, with 6 bases between. Per germline, CDR1 MNHNY and CDR2 SVGAGI (reference sequence). This CDR3 is CASSYTSSYEQYF. For the CDR3, the DNA is TGTGCCAGCAGTTACACGAGTTCCTACGAGCAGTACTTC.

The rearrangement joins TRBV7-9 to TRBJ2-1; 15 nucleotides align to TRBD2. This CDR3 spans 17 amino acids. Germline loops: CDR1 SEHNR, CDR2 FQNEAQ (reference sequence). The V segment lost 1 base and the J segment 10 bases; nucleotides outside the gene matches: 8. In DNA form, the CDR3 reads TGTGCCAGCAGCTTAGGGACTAGCGGGGGGGCCAGAAGCGAGCAGTTCTTC. This translates into CASSLGTSGGARSEQFF.

The chain employs TRBV6-1 and TRBJ1-3, with D unresolved. V lost 7 bases and J lost 2, with 9 bases in between. Germline lookup yields CDR1 MNHNS and CDR2 SASEGT. The CDR3 runs to 13 residues. The CDR3 reads CASTTGTGNTIYF. DNA of the CDR3: TGTGCCAGCACTACGGGGACTGGAAACACCATATATTTT.

The V call is TRBV30, the J call TRBJ2-3; 10 nucleotides align to TRBD2. Germline trimming cut 0 bases from V and 7 bases from J; bases unmatched to any gene: 4. The CDR3 is made up of 14 amino acids. The germline gives CDR1 GTSNPN, CDR2 SVGIG (reference sequence). Here the CDR3 reads CAWSVAGGPHTQYF. The CDR3 coding sequence is TGTGCCTGGAGTGTAGCGGGAGGGCCCCATACGCAGTATTTT. The full variable domain, its missing parts supplied by reference TRBV30 and TRBJ2-3, is SQTIHQWPATLVQPVGSPLSLECTVEGTSNPNLYWYRQAAGRGLQLLFYSVGIGQISSEVPQNLSASRPQDRQFILSSKKLLLSDSGFYLCAWSVAGGPHTQYFGPGTRLTVL.

The V call is TRBV9, the J call TRBJ1-1; possible D gene TRBD1, 6 bases. The CDR3 length is 15 residues. Germline loops: CDR1 SGDLS, CDR2 YYNGEE. Trimming took off 3 bases at V and 2 bases at J, with 14 bases between the two ends. The CDR3 is CASSASGVQNTEAFF. CDR3 coding DNA: TGTGCCAGCAGCGCATCAGGGGTGCAAAACACTGAAGCTTTCTTT. The full variable domain, with the rest looked up from reference TRBV9 and TRBJ1-1, is DSGVTQTPKHLITATGQRVTLRCSPRSGDLSVYWYQQSLDQGLQFLIQYYNGEERAKGNILERFSAQQFPDLHSELNLSSLELGDSALYFCASSASGVQNTEAFFGQGTRLTVV.

The V call is TRBV6-5, the J call TRBJ1-1; TRBD1 agrees at 8 bases. CDR1 is MNHEY and CDR2 is SVGAGI in the germline V gene. The junction had 5 bases not matched to a gene; V was cut back by 4 bases and J by 1 base. The CDR3 runs to 15 residues. CDR3 amino acids: CASSSTGTGNTEAFF. Written as DNA, the CDR3 is TGTGCCAGCAGTTCTACAGGGACAGGGAACACTGAAGCTTTCTTT.

This clone showed up just a few times. The rearrangement joins TRBV19 to TRBJ1-1; 8 bases line up with TRBD1. The CDR3 sequence is 14 residues long. The V gene's germline CDR1 is LNHDA and CDR2 SQIVND (reference sequence). With 4 bases clipped from V and 5 bases from J, the junction kept 6 bases outside the gene matches. CDR3 region: CASSKRDRHTEAFF. Here the CDR3 DNA reads TGTGCCAGTAGTAAGAGGGACAGGCATACTGAAGCTTTCTTT.

DNA of the CDR3: TGTGCCAGCACCTTTAGCGGGGGGGTCCAAGAGACCCAGTACTTC. Its protein product is CASTFSGGVQETQYF. V and J are TRBV7-8 and TRBJ2-5; 11 bases are shared with TRBD2. J gave up 1 base and V 7 bases, and 5 bases lay outside the gene matches. From germline, CDR1 is SGHVS and CDR2 FQNEAQ. This CDR3 contains 15 residues. Looking up the rest from reference TRBV7-8 and TRBJ2-5 gives the full variable domain: GAGVSQSPRYKVAKRGQDVALRCDPISGHVSLFWYQQALGQGPEFLTYFQNEAQLDKSGLPSDRFFAERPEGSVSTLKIQRTQQEDSAVYLCASTFSGGVQETQYFGPGTRLLVL.